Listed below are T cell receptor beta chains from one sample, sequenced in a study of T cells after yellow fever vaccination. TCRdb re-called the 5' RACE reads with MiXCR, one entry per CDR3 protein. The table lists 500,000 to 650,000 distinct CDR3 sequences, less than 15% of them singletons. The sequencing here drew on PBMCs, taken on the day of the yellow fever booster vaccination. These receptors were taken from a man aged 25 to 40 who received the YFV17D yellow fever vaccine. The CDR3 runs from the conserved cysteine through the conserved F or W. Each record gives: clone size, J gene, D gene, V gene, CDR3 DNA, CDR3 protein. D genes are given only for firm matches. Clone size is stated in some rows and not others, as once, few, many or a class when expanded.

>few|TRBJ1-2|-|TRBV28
TGTGCCAGCAGTTTATCAGGAGGTTCCGGCTACACCTTC
CASSLSGGSGYTF
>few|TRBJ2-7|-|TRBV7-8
TGTGCCAGCAGCTTAAATGGGGACTACGAGCAGTACTTC
CASSLNGDYEQYF
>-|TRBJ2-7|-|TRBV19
TGTGCCAGTAGTAACCCGGGAGAAACTTACGAGCAGTACTTC
CASSNPGETYEQYF
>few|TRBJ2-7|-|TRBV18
TGTGCCAGCTCACCACGGGACTCCTCACGGTACGAGCAGTACTTC
CASSPRDSSRYEQYF
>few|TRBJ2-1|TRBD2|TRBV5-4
TGTGCCAGCAGCTTGGCCCGGGTAGCGGGCAATGAGCAGTTCTTC
CASSLARVAGNEQFF
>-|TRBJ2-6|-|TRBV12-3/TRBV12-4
TGTGCCAGCAGGATTGGGCGGCTCTCTGGGGCCAACGTCCTGACTTTC
CASRIGRLSGANVLTF
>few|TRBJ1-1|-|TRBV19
TGTGCCAGTAGTATGGGCAGGGACACTGAAGCTTTCTTT
CASSMGRDTEAFF
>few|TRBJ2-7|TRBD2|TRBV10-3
TGTGCCACCTTGGGACTACCCAACTACGAGCAGTACTTC
CATLGLPNYEQYF
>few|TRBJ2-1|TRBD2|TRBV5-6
TGTGCCAGCAGCTTGTTCTCGACTAGCGACTCCTACAATGAGCAGTTCTTC
CASSLFSTSDSYNEQFF
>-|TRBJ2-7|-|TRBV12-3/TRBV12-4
TGTGCCAGCAGGCACTACTCTGGCGAGCAGTACTTC
CASRHYSGEQYF
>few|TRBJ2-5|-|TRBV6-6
TGTGCCCACGCGTGGGGTGAGACCCAGTACTTC
CAHAWGETQYF
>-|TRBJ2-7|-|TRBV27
TGTGCCAGCAGTTTATTCTCAGGGGTCGGGGACGGTACCTACGAGCAGTACTTC
CASSLFSGVGDGTYEQYF
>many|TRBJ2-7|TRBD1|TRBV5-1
TGCGCCAGCAGCTCGCCGGGACAGTCGACCTACGAGCAGTACTTC
CASSSPGQSTYEQYF
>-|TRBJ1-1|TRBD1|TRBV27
TGTGCCAGCAGTCCCCGGGGGGACAGGAAAGCTTTCTTT
CASSPRGDRKAFF
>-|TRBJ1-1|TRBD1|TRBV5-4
TGTGCCAGCACCCGTCGACAGGGAATGCGAAGTAACACTGAAGCTTTCTTT
CASTRRQGMRSNTEAFF
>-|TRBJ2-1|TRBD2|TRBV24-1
TGTGCCACCAGCTCAGGGGGACTAGCGGGAGAATCTGAGCAGTTCTTC
CATSSGGLAGESEQFF
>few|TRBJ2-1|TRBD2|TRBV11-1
TGTGCCAGCAGCTTAGGCCTTAGCGGGATAGTTACCTCCAATGAGCAGTTCTTC
CASSLGLSGIVTSNEQFF
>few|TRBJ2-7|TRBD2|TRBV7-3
TGTGCCAGCAGCTCAACCCAGGATGTATTCGCGGGCGGGAGTCTCCCCTACGAGCAGTACTTC
CASSSTQDVFAGGSLPYEQYF
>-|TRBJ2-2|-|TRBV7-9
TGTGCCAGCACCCACCCATCGGGGGAGCTGTTTTTT
CASTHPSGELFF
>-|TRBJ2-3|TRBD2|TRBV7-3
TGTGCCAGCAGCCCCGTGGGGACTAGCGAAACAGATACGCAGTATTTT
CASSPVGTSETDTQYF
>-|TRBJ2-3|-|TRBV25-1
TGTGCCAGCAGTGAATGGATGGGAAGCACAGATACGCAGTATTTT
CASSEWMGSTDTQYF
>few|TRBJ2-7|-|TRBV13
TGTGCCAGCAGCTTAGGCCCCACTGGATCCTACGAGCAGTACTTC
CASSLGPTGSYEQYF
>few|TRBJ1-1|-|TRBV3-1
TGTGCCAGCAGCCCGCGTGCTGCGAACACTGAAGCTTTCTTT
CASSPRAANTEAFF
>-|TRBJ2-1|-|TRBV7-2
TGTGCCAGCAGTAGGGGGAGCGGGCACTACAATGAGCAGTTCTTC
CASSRGSGHYNEQFF
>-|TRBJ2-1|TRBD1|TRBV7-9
TGTGCCAGCAGCTCCACAGGGGTGAGGTCCTACAATGAGCAGTTCTTC
CASSSTGVRSYNEQFF
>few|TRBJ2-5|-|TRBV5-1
TGCGCCAGCAGCTTGGTCCCCGGGGGCGGAGAGACCCAGTACTTC
CASSLVPGGGETQYF
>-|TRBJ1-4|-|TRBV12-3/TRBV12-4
TGTGCCAGCAGTGCCGGGACGGAAGAAAAACTGTTTTTT
CASSAGTEEKLFF
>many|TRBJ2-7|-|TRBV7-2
TGTGCCAGCAGCTTAAGAGGGGGGGATGTCTACGAGCAGTACTTC
CASSLRGGDVYEQYF
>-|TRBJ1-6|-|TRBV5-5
TGTGCCAGCAGCGCCAGACAGGCCTATAATTCACCCCTCCACTTT
CASSARQAYNSPLHF
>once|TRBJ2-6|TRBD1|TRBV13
TGTGCCAGCAGCACCCGACAGGGTACCCTCTCTGGGGCCAACGTCCTGACTTTC
CASSTRQGTLSGANVLTF
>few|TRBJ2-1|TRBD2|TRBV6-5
TGTGCCAGCAGTTCAGTAGCGGGGGATTACAATGAGCAGTTCTTC
CASSSVAGDYNEQFF
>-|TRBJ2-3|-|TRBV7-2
TGTGCCAGCAGCTTACGGGCCGCTGGCACAGATACGCAGTATTTT
CASSLRAAGTDTQYF
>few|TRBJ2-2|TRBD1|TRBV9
TGTGCCAGCAGCAAATACAGGGGGCAGACCGGGGAGCTGTTTTTT
CASSKYRGQTGELFF
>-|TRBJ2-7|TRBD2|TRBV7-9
TGTGCCAGCAGCCGCCTCGGGACTAGCGGGAGGCACTACGAGCAGTACTTC
CASSRLGTSGRHYEQYF
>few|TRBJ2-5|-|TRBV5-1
TGCGCCAGCACCCGGGGTGGTTGGGAGACCCAGTACTTC
CASTRGGWETQYF
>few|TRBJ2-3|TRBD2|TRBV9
TGTGCCAGCAGCAGCGGGACTAGCATTCCGTATTTT
CASSSGTSIPYF
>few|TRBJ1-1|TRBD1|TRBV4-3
TGCGCCAGCAGCAATCTTAGGGGGGGACAGTACACTGAAGCTTTCTTT
CASSNLRGGQYTEAFF
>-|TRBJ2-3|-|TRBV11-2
TGTGCCAGCAGCCCCCGGGCCCTAACCGGAGCAGATACGCAGTATTTT
CASSPRALTGADTQYF
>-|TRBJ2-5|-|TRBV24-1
TGTGCCACCAGTGACCGGTCCAGCCAAGAGACCCAGTACTTC
CATSDRSSQETQYF
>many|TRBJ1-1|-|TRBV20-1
TGCAGTGCTAGAGATCGGGGGTCGAACACTGAAGCTTTCTTT
CSARDRGSNTEAFF
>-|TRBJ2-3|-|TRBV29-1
TGCAGCGCCATCCCGGGGCCAGATACGCAGTATTTT
CSAIPGPDTQYF
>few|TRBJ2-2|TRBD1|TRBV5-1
TGCGCCAGCAGCTTGGGTGACAGGGGGCGAACAACTAACACCGGGGAGCTGTTTTTT
CASSLGDRGRTTNTGELFF
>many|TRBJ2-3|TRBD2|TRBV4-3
TGCGCCAGCAGCCAAGAGTTAGCGGGAGATACGCAGTATTTT
CASSQELAGDTQYF
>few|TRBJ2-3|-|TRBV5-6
TGTGCCAGCGCCTTGGATTTAGATACGCAGTATTTT
CASALDLDTQYF
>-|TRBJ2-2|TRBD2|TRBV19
TGTGCCAGTAGTGACCCGGGACTAGCGGGAGCATGGACCGGGGAGCTGTTTTTT
CASSDPGLAGAWTGELFF
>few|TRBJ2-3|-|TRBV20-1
TGCAGTGCGTCTGCAGGAGTCGGGGAGAGGGCAGATACGCAGTATTTT
CSASAGVGERADTQYF
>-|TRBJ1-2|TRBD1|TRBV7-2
TGTGCCAGCAGCGTGGACAGGCAAGATGGCTACACCTTC
CASSVDRQDGYTF
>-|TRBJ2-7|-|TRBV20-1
TGCAGTGCTAGGGTGGGGAGGGGGGCCTACGAGCAGTACTTC
CSARVGRGAYEQYF
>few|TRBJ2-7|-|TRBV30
TGTGCCTGGAGCGGTCCCTACGAGCAGTACTTC
CAWSGPYEQYF
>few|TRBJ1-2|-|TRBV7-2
TGTGCCAGCAGCGAGACAACTAACTATGGCTACACCTTC
CASSETTNYGYTF
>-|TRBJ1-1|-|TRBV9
TGTGCCAGCAGCGTAGATGGGTTAGGGGGCACTGAAGCTTTCTTT
CASSVDGLGGTEAFF
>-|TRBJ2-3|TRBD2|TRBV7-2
TGTGCCAGCAGCTTTTTAGCGGGGTTCACAGATACGCAGTATTTT
CASSFLAGFTDTQYF
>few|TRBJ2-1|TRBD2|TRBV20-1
TGCAGTGCTAGGGGACTAGCGACCTCCTACAATGAGCAGTTCTTC
CSARGLATSYNEQFF
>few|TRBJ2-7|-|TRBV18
TGTGCCAGCTCACCGGGACCCCAAGGTGTGTTCGAGCAGTACTTC
CASSPGPQGVFEQYF
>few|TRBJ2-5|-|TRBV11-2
TGTGCCAGCAGCGAAGGACCCACGAAAGAGACCCAGTACTTC
CASSEGPTKETQYF